One sample yielded the 32 T cell receptor beta chains listed below, sequenced in a study of blood T cell repertoires in COVID-19. Method: immunoSEQ multiplex PCR; TCRdb's copy keeps in-frame clones and lacks some. This sample has approximately 97,000 clones, with 84% found just once. The sample taken for sequencing was peripheral blood. All receptors come from a human donor in a cohort sampled during active COVID-19.

This clone was recorded once. The chain couples TRBV13 to TRBJ2-7; 13 nucleotides match TRBD2. This CDR3 spans 14 amino acids. CDR1 is PRHDT, CDR2 FYEKMQ, per germline (reference sequence). V shed 4 bases, J shed 6 bases, and the junction held 3 bases outside the gene matches. The chain's CDR3 is CASSSGLAGSEQYF. The CDR3 bases are TGTGCCAGCAGCTCGGGACTAGCGGGGAGCGAGCAGTACTTC.

The CDR3, as DNA: TGTGCCAGTAGTATATCAGCGGGGGCCTCAATTAGCACAGATACGCAGTATTTT. It is translated as CASSISAGASISTDTQYF. The rearrangement joins TRBV19 to TRBJ2-3; TRBD2 matches at 8 bases. J lost 0 bases, V lost 2 bases, and 10 bases had no gene match. This CDR3 is built from 18 residues. Germline CDR1 is LNHDA and CDR2 is SQIVND (reference sequence). The full variable domain, with the rest looked up from reference TRBV19 and TRBJ2-3, is DGGITQSPKYLFRKEGQNVTLSCEQNLNHDAMYWYRQDPGQGLRLIYYSQIVNDFQKGDIAEGYSVSREKKESFPLTVTSAQKNPTAFYLCASSISAGASISTDTQYFGPGTRLTVL.

The genes are TRBV11-3 and TRBJ1-1, with D perhaps TRBD1 (5 bases). Trimming left V 4 bases short and J 1 base short, with 16 bases between. This CDR3 region has 16 residues. The V gene's germline CDR1 is SGHNT and CDR2 YENEEA. CDR3 residues: CASSSTARRGNTEAFF. CDR3 DNA: TGTGCCAGCAGCTCGACAGCCCGGAGGGGGAACACTGAAGCTTTCTTT.

The chain employs TRBV4-1 and TRBJ2-3, with D tentatively TRBD2 (7 bases). Germline assignment: CDR1 MGHRA and CDR2 YSYEKL. The CDR3 totals 17 residues. Trimming took off 0 bases at V and 0 bases at J, with 13 bases between the two ends. CDR3 bases: TGCGCCAGCAGCCAAGATCGGGCGGGGGCCAGCACAGATACGCAGTATTTT. Protein product: CASSQDRAGASTDTQYF.

The chain couples TRBV7-2 to TRBJ2-7, with 10 bases that match TRBD2. J lost 5 bases, V lost 2 bases, and 0 bases had no gene match. Per germline, CDR1 SGHTA and CDR2 FQGNSA. The CDR3 sequence is 13 residues long. CDR3 DNA: TGTGCCAGCAGCTTACTAGCGGGGGACGAGCAGTACTTC. As protein: CASSLLAGDEQYF.

As regards this clone: An end of the junction differs from the germline gene, which may be a read error. The V and J genes are TRBV19 and TRBJ1-4; D might be TRBD1 (6 bases). This CDR3 has 15 amino acids. Germline lookup yields CDR1 LNHDA and CDR2 SQIVND (reference sequence). The CDR3 here is CASSATWGRGEKLFF. CDR3 DNA sequence: TGCGCCAGTAGTGCCACGTGGGGGCGCGGTGAAAAACTGTTTTTT.

This chain uses TRBV18 with TRBJ1-1, with 10 bases lining up with TRBD1. The CDR3 spans 16 residues. With V trimmed by 0 bases and J by 0 bases, 1 base remained unmatched. The germline gives CDR1 KGHSH, CDR2 LQKENI. Here the CDR3 DNA reads TGTGCCAGCTCACCACCGGGACAGGGGATGAACACTGAAGCTTTCTTT. It translates to CASSPPGQGMNTEAFF. The full variable domain, rest sourced from reference TRBV18 and TRBJ1-1, is NAGVMQNPRHLVRRRGQEARLRCSPMKGHSHVYWYRQLPEEGLKFMVYLQKENIIDESGMPKERFSAEFPKEGPSILRIQQVVRGDSAAYFCASSPPGQGMNTEAFFGQGTRLTVV.

The chain couples TRBV6-2 or TRBV6-3 to TRBJ2-2; 9 bases agree with TRBD1. CDR3 length: 15 residues. Germline V gives CDR1 MNHEY, CDR2 SVGEGT. With 4 bases clipped from V and 3 bases from J, the junction kept 3 bases outside the gene matches. CDR3: CASSSGTGYTGELFF. CDR3 DNA: TGTGCCAGCAGTTCCGGGACAGGGTACACCGGGGAGCTGTTTTTT.

This chain uses TRBV9 with TRBJ1-2, with D possibly being TRBD1 (6 bases). Germline V gene sequence: CDR1 SGDLS, CDR2 YYNGEE. V was clipped by 4 bases and J by 7 bases, with 20 bases between them. The CDR3 is 15 amino acids. CDR3 region: CASSREAGAISGYTF. DNA of the CDR3: TGTGCCAGCAGCAGAGAGGCAGGGGCGATATCTGGCTACACCTTC.

Comments on this clone: At one boundary the junction diverges from the germline segment, which might be a read error. Other nucleotide sequences from this sample produce the same CDR3. The chain has TRBV5-1 and TRBJ1-2, with a tentative D call TRBD1 (5 bases). This CDR3 spans 14 amino acids. The germline V gene has CDR1 SGHRS and CDR2 YFSETQ. Written as DNA, the CDR3 is TGCGCCAGTAGCTCCGACGGGGGTGGCTATGGCTACACCTTC. Amino acid sequence: CASSSDGGGYGYTF.

The CDR3 region is CASSEPFRDINTGELFF. The CDR3 DNA reads TGTGCCAGCAGTGAACCCTTCCGGGACATAAACACCGGGGAGCTGTTTTTT. The chain is built from TRBV6-1 and TRBJ2-2; weak D call: TRBD1 (6 bases). V lost 2 bases, J lost 2 bases, and 15 bases lay in between. The germline gives CDR1 MNHNS, CDR2 SASEGT. This CDR3 has 17 residues.

The chain joins TRBV7-2 to TRBJ2-1, with TRBD2 matching 10 bases. The germline V gene encodes CDR1 SGHTA and CDR2 FQGNSA. The CDR3 spans 16 residues. Unmatched junction bases numbered 13, after V lost 2 bases and J lost 12 bases. The CDR3 nucleotides read TGTGCCAGCAGCTTATTGGGGTCTAGCGGGGGCTTGGCGCAGTTCTTC. This translates into CASSLLGSSGGLAQFF. The full variable domain, in which reference TRBV7-2 and TRBJ2-1 provide the parts outside the CDR3, is GAGVSQSPSNKVTEKGKDVELRCDPISGHTALYWYRQSLGQGLEFLIYFQGNSAPDKSGLPSDRFSAERTGGSVSTLTIQRTQQEDSAVYLCASSLLGSSGGLAQFFGPGTRLTVL.

This rearrangement joins TRBV11-2 to TRBJ2-1; D may be TRBD2 (5 bases). CDR1 and CDR2 (germline): SGHAT, FQNNGV. The CDR3 covers 13 residues. V lost 6 bases, J lost 10 bases, and 16 bases lay in between. The CDR3 protein is CASSKSGGVEQFF. DNA of the CDR3: TGTGCCAGCAGTAAAAGCGGAGGCGTAGAGCAGTTCTTC. Based on the CDR3 plus reference TRBV11-2 and TRBJ2-1, the full variable domain is EAGVAQSPRYKIIEKRQSVAFWCNPISGHATLYWYQQILGQGPKLLIQFQNNGVVDDSQLPKDRFSAERLKGVDSTLKIQPAKLEDSAVYLCASSKSGGVEQFFGPGTRLTVL.

The chain is built from TRBV5-1 and TRBJ2-7; TRBD2 might be the D (6 bases). Germline loops: CDR1 SGHRS, CDR2 YFSETQ. The CDR3 is 15 residues long. The V gene lost 2 bases and the J gene lost 5 bases, with 17 bases spanning the gap. The CDR3 nucleotides are TGCGCCAGCAGCTTCATGGAGGGTGGGGCCCACGAGCAGTACTTC. It yields the protein CASSFMEGGAHEQYF.

This clone showed up just once. The chain carries TRBV18 and TRBJ1-1, with D possibly TRBD1 on 5 matching bases. Trimming stripped 2 bases from V and 6 bases from J, with 13 bases between. Germline loops: CDR1 KGHSH, CDR2 LQKENI. This CDR3 spans 14 amino acids. CDR3 residues: CASSPGQGSSEAFF. In DNA form, the CDR3 reads TGTGCCAGCTCACCAGGGCAGGGATCATCTGAAGCTTTCTTT.

The chain employs TRBV19 and TRBJ1-1; TRBD1 matches at 12 bases. Germline values: CDR1 LNHDA, CDR2 SQIVND (reference sequence). V trimming: 3 bases; J trimming: 1 base; junction bases outside the gene matches: 9. CDR3 length: 18 residues. The CDR3 DNA sequence: TGTGCCAGTAGTATTCCATTATGGGACAGGGGGCGGAACACTGAAGCTTTCTTT. Its translation: CASSIPLWDRGRNTEAFF.

The rearrangement joins TRBV5-1 to TRBJ2-7; the D gene is possibly TRBD2 (6 bases). Per the germline V gene, CDR1 is SGHRS and CDR2 is YFSETQ. The CDR3 sequence is 14 residues long. V was shortened by 4 bases and J by 11 bases, with 22 bases between the two germline ends. In DNA form, the CDR3 reads TGCGCCAGCAGCCGGAGGGTTGGGGCGGAGAGAAAGTACTTC. Its protein is CASSRRVGAERKYF.

The chain couples TRBV6-5 to TRBJ2-7; D might be TRBD1 (6 bases). The V gene lost 2 bases and the J gene lost 1 base, with 9 bases spanning the gap. The CDR3 runs 14 residues. Germline CDR1 reads MNHEY; CDR2 reads SVGAGI. CDR3: CASSYTTGSYEQYF. CDR3 bases: TGTGCCAGCAGTTACACGACAGGTTCCTACGAGCAGTACTTC.

The J gene is TRBJ2-2, the V gene TRBV4-2, with TRBD2 identical over 7 bases. CDR1 LGHNA and CDR2 YNFKEQ come from the germline V gene. The CDR3 has 19 residues. The J segment lost 5 bases and the V segment lost 0 bases, leaving 15 bases of the junction unmatched. Written as DNA, the CDR3 is TGTGCCAGCAGCCAAGATTGGCCCTTGAGACTAGCCAAAACCGGGGAGCTGTTTTTT. Its protein is CASSQDWPLRLAKTGELFF.

Only one count was recorded for this clone. The CDR3 DNA reads TGTGCCAGCAGTGAATGGGGCATCAACAATGAGCAGTTCTTC. Its translation: CASSEWGINNEQFF. The chain has TRBV2 and TRBJ2-1, with D possibly matching TRBD1 (5 bases). Germline loops: CDR1 SNHLY, CDR2 FYNNEI. V lost 2 bases and J 5 bases, leaving 10 bases between the germline ends. CDR3 length: 14 amino acids. The full variable domain, completed using reference TRBV2 and TRBJ2-1, is EPEVTQTPSHQVTQMGQEVILRCVPISNHLYFYWYRQILGQKVEFLVSFYNNEISEKSEIFDDQFSVERPDGSNFTLKIRSTKLEDSAMYFCASSEWGINNEQFFGPGTRLTVL.

The genes are TRBV2 and TRBJ1-1, with D tentatively TRBD1 (5 bases). CDR1 SNHLY and CDR2 FYNNEI come from the germline V gene. V lost 3 bases to trimming and J lost 10 bases, with 12 bases between them. The CDR3 totals 12 residues. The DNA for the CDR3 is TGTGCCAGCAGTGAGGCAGGACAAGTAGCTTTCTTT. Amino acids: CASSEAGQVAFF.

The CDR3 region is CASSLVGRGLIGSGNTIYF. The CDR3 DNA sequence: TGTGCCAGCAGCTTGGTTGGCAGGGGGTTAATCGGCTCTGGAAACACCATATATTTT. This chain uses TRBV5-8 with TRBJ1-3; 7 positions match TRBD1. The CDR3 length is 19 residues. The J segment lost 0 bases and the V segment lost 0 bases, leaving 12 bases of the junction unmatched. Germline V gene data show CDR1 as SGHTS and CDR2 as YDEGEE.

This chain uses TRBV9 with TRBJ1-1, with a weak D call TRBD1 (5 bases). CDR3 size: 15 residues. Germline V gene sequence: CDR1 SGDLS, CDR2 YYNGEE. V was cut by 0 bases and J by 6 bases, with 15 bases left in between. The CDR3 DNA follows: TGTGCCAGCAGCGTAGCTACCTGGGGGGGGGCTGAAGCTTTCTTT. This codes for CASSVATWGGAEAFF.

The V and J genes are TRBV30 and TRBJ1-5, with a weak D call TRBD1 (6 bases). The germline CDR1 and CDR2 sequences are GTSNPN and SVGIG (reference sequence). The CDR3 sequence is 15 residues long. V lost 4 bases and J 0 bases, leaving 13 bases between the germline ends. The CDR3 spells CAWIIGQYSNQPQHF. For the CDR3, the DNA is TGTGCCTGGATAATCGGACAGTATAGCAATCAGCCCCAGCATTTT. Together with reference TRBV30 and TRBJ1-5, the CDR3 gives the full variable domain: SQTIHQWPATLVQPVGSPLSLECTVEGTSNPNLYWYRQAAGRGLQLLFYSVGIGQISSEVPQNLSASRPQDRQFILSSKKLLLSDSGFYLCAWIIGQYSNQPQHFGDGTRLSIL.

The chain has TRBV15 and TRBJ1-3; possible D gene TRBD1, 6 bases. Germline lookup yields CDR1 LNHNV and CDR2 YYDKDF (reference sequence). Deletions cut 0 bases from V and 4 bases from J, with 10 bases between. CDR3 length equals 15 residues. In nucleotides, the CDR3 is TGTGCCACCAGCAGAGACGCAGGGGTCGGAAACACCATATATTTT. It yields the protein CATSRDAGVGNTIYF.

The rearrangement uses TRBV21-1 and TRBJ2-1; the table calls TRBD2, which could not be checked here. TRBV21-1 is described as a pseudogene. This CDR3 has 20 residues. The CDR3 DNA is TGTGCCAGCAGCAAGAACCCACTTTGGACTAGCGGGGGAGCCTACAATGAGCAGTTCTTC. Translating it yields CASSKNPLWTSGGAYNEQFF.

As DNA, the CDR3 is TGTGCCAGCAGTCTACTAGCGGGGCTTTACAATGAGCAGTTCTTC. Amino acid sequence: CASSLLAGLYNEQFF. J is TRBJ2-1 and V is TRBV2; 10 bases are a match to TRBD2. The CDR3 consists of 15 residues. With V trimmed by 5 bases and J by 4 bases, 5 bases remained unmatched. Germline V gene lookup returns CDR1 SNHLY and CDR2 FYNNEI.

This clone was observed a handful of times. J is TRBJ1-4 and V is TRBV4-2; D call uncertain. This CDR3 has 15 amino acids. V was clipped by 2 bases and J by 4 bases, with 11 bases between them. Germline V CDR1 and CDR2: LGHNA, YNFKEQ. This CDR3 reads CASSQTRRDNEKLFF. CDR3 bases: TGTGCCAGCAGCCAAACCAGGAGGGATAATGAAAAACTGTTTTTT.

The rearrangement links TRBV10-3 to TRBJ1-2; tentatively, D is TRBD1 (5 bases). The CDR3 has 18 amino acids. CDR1 and CDR2 (germline): ENHRY, SYGVKD. Deletions cut 3 bases from V and 0 bases from J, with 20 bases between. The CDR3 nucleotides are TGTGCCATCAGTGACTTGGACATAGTCTATTTACCTAACTATGGCTACACCTTC. This encodes CAISDLDIVYLPNYGYTF.

The chain links TRBV28 to TRBJ1-6; a weak D match, TRBD1 (5 bases). The V and J ends lost 4 bases and 6 bases respectively, with 22 bases between them. The V gene's germline CDR1 is MDHEN and CDR2 SYDVKM. This CDR3 contains 18 residues. The CDR3 region is CASSSLDPGIVGNSPLHF. The CDR3 nucleotides are TGTGCCAGCAGTTCCCTAGACCCAGGGATTGTTGGTAATTCACCCCTCCACTTT. Together with reference TRBV28 and TRBJ1-6, the CDR3 gives the full variable domain: DVKVTQSSRYLVKRTGEKVFLECVQDMDHENMFWYRQDPGLGLRLIYFSYDVKMKEKGDIPEGYSVSREKKERFSLILESASTNQTSMYLCASSSLDPGIVGNSPLHFGNGTRLTVT.

The V call is TRBV7-3, the J call TRBJ1-1; D not resolved. The V end lost 2 bases, the J end lost 1 base, and 5 bases lay between the germline ends. Germline CDR1 is SGHTA and CDR2 is FQGTGA. The CDR3 runs 13 residues. The CDR3 region is CASSLSRNTEAFF. In nucleotides, the CDR3 is TGTGCCAGCAGCTTATCGCGGAACACTGAAGCTTTCTTT.

The chain combines TRBV19 with TRBJ2-3, with 7 bases fitting TRBD1. The V and J ends lost 3 bases and 5 bases, in that order; junction bases with no gene match: 5. The CDR3 contains 14 residues. Germline V lookup: CDR1 LNHDA, CDR2 SQIVND (reference sequence). The DNA for the CDR3 is TGTGCCAGTAGTATTCCAGGGGGTAGAGATACGCAGTATTTT. Protein product: CASSIPGGRDTQYF.